These 19 T cell receptor beta chains share one sample of origin, sequenced in a study of cytomegalovirus exposure and HLA in healthy donors. The study ran its PCR with 60 Vbeta and 13 Jbeta primers. Profiled with immunoSEQ multiplex PCR; TCRdb holds only in-frame clones, not every one. The table lists 95,000 to 110,000 clones, 65% to 85% of them singletons. Specimen: PBMCs. These receptor sequences come from a man between 45 and 60 years old in good health and CMV-seropositive.

This chain connects TRBV28 to TRBJ1-2, with D possibly being TRBD1 (6 bases). V dropped 2 bases and J dropped 3 bases, with 7 bases sitting between them. CDR1 and CDR2 from the germline V gene are MDHEN and SYDVKM. The CDR3 has 13 residues. CDR3 loop: CASSLRQDYGYTF. The CDR3 nucleotides read TGTGCCAGCAGTTTAAGACAGGACTATGGCTACACCTTC.

The chain is built from TRBV6-5 and TRBJ2-1; no reliable D call. Trimming stripped 6 bases from V and 4 bases from J, with 4 bases between. The germline V gene has CDR1 MNHEY and CDR2 SVGAGI. CDR3 length: 11 residues. The CDR3 here is CASRRYNEQFF. The CDR3 DNA follows: TGTGCCAGCAGGAGATACAATGAGCAGTTCTTC.

The V gene is TRBV12-5, the J gene TRBJ2-5; the match to TRBD2 covers 8 bases. The V gene's germline CDR1 is LGHNT and CDR2 FRNRAP. Trimming took 1 base from V and 5 from J; bases not matched to a gene: 6. The CDR3 sequence is 15 residues long. The CDR3 sequence: CASGLGTSPRETQYF. The CDR3 region has the DNA TGTGCTAGTGGTTTGGGGACTAGCCCTAGGGAGACCCAGTACTTC.

This clone was detected only once. The chain is built from TRBV30 and TRBJ2-5, with D possibly matching TRBD1 (5 bases). Between the trimmed V and J ends, which lost 1 base and 7 bases, there was a span of 10 bases. The CDR3 sequence is 12 residues long. Germline CDR1 reads GTSNPN; CDR2 reads SVGIG (reference sequence). CDR3 protein: CAWSARQGTQYF. As DNA, the CDR3 is TGTGCCTGGAGTGCCCGGCAGGGGACCCAGTACTTC. The variable domain in full, completed from reference TRBV30 and TRBJ2-5, reads SQTIHQWPATLVQPVGSPLSLECTVEGTSNPNLYWYRQAAGRGLQLLFYSVGIGQISSEVPQNLSASRPQDRQFILSSKKLLLSDSGFYLCAWSARQGTQYFGPGTRLLVL.

This clone appeared a single time. Relative to the germline gene, one junction end is altered; a read error may explain this. The chain recombines TRBV5-1 with TRBJ2-5, with D maybe TRBD2 (6 bases). This CDR3 is 15 amino acids long. Germline CDR1 is SGHRS and CDR2 is YFSETQ. The CDR3 DNA sequence: TGCGCCAGCAGCTTGGCCACGGGGGTTCAAGAGGCCCAGTACTTC. Encoded protein: CASSLATGVQEAQYF.

The J gene is TRBJ2-5, the V gene TRBV7-7; the match to TRBD1 covers 7 bases. V trimming: 5 bases; J trimming: 5 bases; junction bases outside the gene matches: 5. In germline, CDR1 is SSHAT, CDR2 FNYEAQ (reference sequence). The CDR3 loop spans 13 amino acids. This CDR3 reads CASSQGVGETQYF. Here the CDR3 DNA reads TGTGCCAGCAGCCAGGGGGTTGGGGAGACCCAGTACTTC. Using reference TRBV7-7 and TRBJ2-5 for the parts outside the CDR3, the full variable domain is GAGVSQSPRYKVTKRGQDVTLRCDPISSHATLYWYQQALGQGPEFLTYFNYEAQPDKSGLPSDRFSAERPEGSISTLTIQRTEQRDSAMYRCASSQGVGETQYFGPGTRLLVL.

The chain couples TRBV15 to TRBJ1-4; TRBD1 is a possible D gene (6 bases). The CDR3 totals 15 residues. Germline V CDR1 and CDR2: LNHNV, YYDKDF (reference sequence). Between the trimmed V and J ends, which lost 0 bases and 8 bases, there was a span of 13 bases. The CDR3 here is CATSRDGQGREKLFF. CDR3 DNA sequence: TGTGCCACCAGCAGAGATGGGCAGGGGCGGGAAAAACTGTTTTTT.

The V gene is TRBV7-8, the J gene TRBJ2-2; D call uncertain. The CDR3 runs to 13 residues. The V gene lost 2 bases and the J gene lost 5 bases, with 6 bases spanning the gap. CDR1 SGHVS and CDR2 FQNEAQ come from the germline V gene. The CDR3 DNA reads as TGTGCCAGCAGCTTAAGAGAAACCGGGGAGCTGTTTTTT. Amino acid sequence: CASSLRETGELFF. The full variable domain, in which reference TRBV7-8 and TRBJ2-2 provide the parts outside the CDR3, is GAGVSQSPRYKVAKRGQDVALRCDPISGHVSLFWYQQALGQGPEFLTYFQNEAQLDKSGLPSDRFFAERPEGSVSTLKIQRTQQEDSAVYLCASSLRETGELFFGEGSRLTVL.

Details on this clone: At the DNA level, this CDR3 is encoded by other sequences in the same sample as well. This sequence joins TRBV19 and TRBJ2-7, with 8 bases identical to TRBD2. V trimming: 3 bases; J trimming: 5 bases; junction bases outside the gene matches: 12. CDR3 length: 16 residues. The germline CDR1 and CDR2 sequences are LNHDA and SQIVND (reference sequence). The CDR3 bases are TGTGCCAGTAGTATCGGTTCCAGCGGGAGAAACGACGAGCAGTACTTC. Its protein product is CASSIGSSGRNDEQYF.

The chain combines TRBV7-2 with TRBJ1-1, with 7 bases aligning to TRBD1. This CDR3 is built from 15 residues. V lost 1 base, J lost 1 base, and 3 bases stayed unmatched. Germline V gene sequence: CDR1 SGHTA, CDR2 FQGNSA. The CDR3 DNA is TGTGCCAGCAGCTTAGACCGGGACAGGAACACTGAAGCTTTCTTT. This codes for CASSLDRDRNTEAFF.

The chain joins TRBV30 to TRBJ1-3; D is undetermined. Germline V gene lookup returns CDR1 GTSNPN and CDR2 SVGIG (reference sequence). This CDR3 has 14 amino acids. V was cut by 1 base and J by 1 base, with 8 bases left in between. The CDR3 is CAWSAVSSGNTIYF. The CDR3 bases are TGTGCCTGGAGTGCCGTGTCTTCTGGAAACACCATATATTTT.

J is TRBJ2-5 and V is TRBV6-6, with D possibly matching TRBD2 (6 bases). Between the trimmed V and J ends, which lost 6 bases and 0 bases, there was a span of 17 bases. The CDR3 has 16 amino acids. CDR1 is MNHNY and CDR2 is SVGAGI in the germline V gene (reference sequence). CDR3 sequence (DNA): TGTGCCAGCAGCCTCAACATAGCGGCAAACCAAGAGACCCAGTACTTC. This codes for CASSLNIAANQETQYF.

The V call is TRBV18, the J call TRBJ2-2, with TRBD2 matching 12 bases. Germline V lookup: CDR1 KGHSH, CDR2 LQKENI. This CDR3 spans 19 amino acids. V was clipped by 5 bases and J by 7 bases; unmatched bases: 17. CDR3 protein: CASSASRISTSGSIGELFF. Written as DNA, the CDR3 is TGTGCCAGCTCAGCATCTCGGATTTCGACTAGCGGGAGTATCGGGGAGCTGTTTTTT.

This chain joins TRBV7-2 and TRBJ1-4, with 8 positions matching TRBD1. V dropped 5 bases and J dropped 4; count of bases not matched to a gene: 0. The CDR3 has 13 amino acids. CDR1 and CDR2 from the germline V gene are SGHTA and FQGNSA. The CDR3 coding sequence is TGTGCCAGCAGCGGACAGGGTAATGAAAAACTGTTTTTT. Its protein is CASSGQGNEKLFF. The full variable domain, completed using reference TRBV7-2 and TRBJ1-4, is GAGVSQSPSNKVTEKGKDVELRCDPISGHTALYWYRQSLGQGLEFLIYFQGNSAPDKSGLPSDRFSAERTGGSVSTLTIQRTQQEDSAVYLCASSGQGNEKLFFGSGTQLSVL.

The rearrangement uses TRBV19 and TRBJ1-1, with D perhaps matching TRBD1 (5 bases). The germline gives CDR1 LNHDA, CDR2 SQIVND (reference sequence). The CDR3 is 14 amino acids. V shed 7 bases and J shed 3 bases, with 15 bases lying between them. In DNA form, the CDR3 reads TGTGCCAGTAAAGAGGCAGGGAGGCACACTGAAGCTTTCTTT. It codes for CASKEAGRHTEAFF.

This clone occurred a few times. This sequence joins TRBV5-1 and TRBJ2-7; TRBD1 matches 12 bases. CDR1 is SGHRS and CDR2 is YFSETQ in the germline V gene. The CDR3 covers 15 residues. With V trimmed by 2 bases and J by 7 bases, 7 bases remained unmatched. The CDR3, as DNA: TGCGCCAGCAGCTTAGGAGGGACAGGGGGCGATGAGCAGTACTTC. Protein: CASSLGGTGGDEQYF.

The rearrangement uses TRBV5-5 and TRBJ2-7; 9 positions agree with TRBD2. This CDR3 region has 15 residues. In germline, CDR1 is SGHKS, CDR2 YYEKEE (reference sequence). The V segment lost 4 bases and the J segment 5 bases; nucleotides outside the gene matches: 10. The CDR3 loop reads CASSPGASGIHEQYF. CDR3 bases: TGTGCCAGCAGCCCCGGGGCTAGCGGGATCCACGAGCAGTACTTC.

The V and J genes are TRBV27 and TRBJ2-5, with unresolved D. The closer fit of TRBJ2-7 to the DNA end suggests the J call may be wrong. Germline-derived CDR1 and CDR2 are MNHEY and SMNVEV (reference sequence). The CDR3 consists of 15 residues. The CDR3 here is CASRLQSGFPYEQYF. CDR3 bases: TGTGCCAGCAGGCTACAATCAGGATTCCCCTACGAGCAGTACTTC.

The chain uses TRBV5-1 and TRBJ2-4; D perhaps matches TRBD2 (5 bases). V lost 0 bases and J 8 bases, leaving 9 bases between the germline ends. The CDR3 runs to 13 residues. Germline V gene lookup returns CDR1 SGHRS and CDR2 YFSETQ. CDR3 in DNA: TGCGCCAGCAGCTTGGCAGTCGGGGACATTCAGTACTTC. It translates to CASSLAVGDIQYF.